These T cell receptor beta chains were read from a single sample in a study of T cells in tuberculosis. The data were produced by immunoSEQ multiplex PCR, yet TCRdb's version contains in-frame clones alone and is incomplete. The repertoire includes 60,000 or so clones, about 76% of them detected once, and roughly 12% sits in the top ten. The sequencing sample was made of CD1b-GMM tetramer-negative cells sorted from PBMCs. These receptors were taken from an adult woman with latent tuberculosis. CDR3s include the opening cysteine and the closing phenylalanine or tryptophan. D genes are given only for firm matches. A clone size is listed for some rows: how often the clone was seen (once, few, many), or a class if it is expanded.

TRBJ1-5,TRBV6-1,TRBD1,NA,CATVFDRGYLHF,TGTGCCACCGTCTTTGACAGGGGCTACCTGCATTTT
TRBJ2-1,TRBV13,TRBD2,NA,CASSPVAGVPNEQFF,TGTGCCAGCAGCCCTGTAGCGGGGGTTCCCAATGAGCAGTTCTTC
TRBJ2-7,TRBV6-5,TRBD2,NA,CASSPSGGVSYEQYF,TGTGCCAGCAGCCCCAGCGGGGGGGTGTCCTACGAGCAGTACTTC
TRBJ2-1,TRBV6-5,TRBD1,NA,CASRKTGGANNEQFF,TGTGCCAGCAGGAAGACAGGGGGCGCCAACAATGAGCAGTTCTTC
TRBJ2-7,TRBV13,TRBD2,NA,CASSLGRGASYEQYF,TGTGCCAGCAGCTTAGGGCGGGGGGCCTCCTACGAGCAGTACTTC
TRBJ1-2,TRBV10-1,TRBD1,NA,CASSIPLGTVISNYGYTF,TGCGCCAGCAGTATTCCCCTCGGGACAGTGATTTCTAACTATGGCTACACCTTC
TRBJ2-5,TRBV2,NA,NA,CASSGGIAQETQYF,TGTGCCAGCAGTGGCGGGATAGCCCAAGAGACCCAGTACTTC
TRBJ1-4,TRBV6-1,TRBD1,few,CASATGDTNEKLFF,TGTGCCAGCGCGACAGGGGATACTAATGAAAAACTGTTTTTT
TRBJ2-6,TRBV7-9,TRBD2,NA,CASSSSGRALSGANVLTF,TGTGCCAGCAGCTCCAGCGGGAGGGCCCTCTCTGGGGCCAACGTCCTGACTTTC
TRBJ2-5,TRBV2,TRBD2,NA,CASRTAGGGETQYF,TGTGCCAGCAGGACAGCGGGGGGCGGGGAGACCCAGTACTTC
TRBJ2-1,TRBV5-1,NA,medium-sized,CASSFLELSYNEQFF,TGCGCCAGCAGCTTCCTAGAACTCTCCTACAATGAGCAGTTCTTC
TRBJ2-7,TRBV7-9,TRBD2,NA,CASSLVAGGKNEQYF,TGTGCCAGCAGCTTAGTAGCGGGGGGGAAAAACGAGCAGTACTTC
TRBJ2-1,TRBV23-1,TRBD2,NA,CASSLTSGSYNEQFF,TGCGCCAGCAGCTTGACTAGCGGCTCCTACAATGAGCAGTTCTTC
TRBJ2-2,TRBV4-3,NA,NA,CASSPQGLAFSGELFF,TGCGCCAGCAGCCCACAAGGGCTAGCGTTCTCCGGGGAGCTGTTTTTT
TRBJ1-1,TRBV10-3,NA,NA,CATRVGSGNTEAFF,TGTGCCACCAGGGTAGGGAGTGGGAACACTGAAGCTTTCTTT
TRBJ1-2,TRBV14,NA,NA,CASSQELQGVGGYTF,TGTGCCAGCAGCCAAGAATTACAGGGCGTCGGGGGCTACACCTTC
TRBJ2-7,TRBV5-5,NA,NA,CASSFQASYEQYF,TGTGCCAGCAGCTTCCAGGCATCCTACGAGCAGTACTTC
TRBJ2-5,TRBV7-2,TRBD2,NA,CASSLGLAGGRETQYF,TGTGCCAGCAGCTTAGGACTAGCGGGGGGACGAGAAACCCAGTACTTC
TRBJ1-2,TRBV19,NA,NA,CASSISRADNYGYTF,TGTGCCAGTAGTATAAGCAGGGCGGATAACTATGGCTACACCTTC
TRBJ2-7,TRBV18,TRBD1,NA,CASSPGQLEQYF,TGTGCCAGCTCACCGGGACAGCTCGAGCAGTACTTC
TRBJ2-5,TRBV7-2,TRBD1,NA,CASSTTRTGGIETQYF,TGTGCCAGCAGCACTACCCGGACAGGGGGCATAGAGACCCAGTACTTC
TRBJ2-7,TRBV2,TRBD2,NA,CATNPGGTSGNEQYF,TGTGCCACCAATCCGGGAGGGACTAGCGGTAACGAGCAGTACTTC
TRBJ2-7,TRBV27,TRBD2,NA,CASSLRLAGPYEQYF,TGTGCCAGCAGTTTACGACTAGCGGGTCCCTACGAGCAGTACTTC
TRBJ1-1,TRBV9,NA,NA,CASSVVLDGEGEAFF,TGTGCCAGCAGCGTAGTATTGGACGGGGAAGGTGAAGCTTTCTTT
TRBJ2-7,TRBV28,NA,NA,CASSLGGGTYEQYF,TGTGCCAGCAGTTTAGGGGGCGGCACCTACGAGCAGTACTTC
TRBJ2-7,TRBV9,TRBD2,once,CASSVGLGPYEQYF,TGTGCCAGCAGCGTTGGACTAGGCCCCTACGAGCAGTACTTC
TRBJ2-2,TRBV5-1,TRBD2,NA,CASSSKPSGTGELFF,TGCGCCAGCAGCTCCAAACCTAGCGGCACCGGGGAGCTGTTTTTT
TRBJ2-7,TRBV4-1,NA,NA,CASSPTDGLSQYF,TGCGCCAGCAGCCCGACTGATGGATTATCGCAGTACTTC
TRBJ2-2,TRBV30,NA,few,CALGRGVHTGELFF,TGTGCCCTTGGCAGGGGTGTGCACACCGGGGAGCTGTTTTTT
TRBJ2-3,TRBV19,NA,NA,CASRLSGSTDTQYF,TGTGCCAGTAGATTGAGCGGGAGCACAGATACGCAGTATTTT
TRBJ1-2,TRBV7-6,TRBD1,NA,CASSSGQGDGYTF,TGTGCCAGCAGCTCAGGACAGGGGGATGGCTACACCTTC
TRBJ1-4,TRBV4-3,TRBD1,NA,CASSQLDRGREKLFF,TGCGCCAGCAGCCAACTTGACAGGGGAAGGGAAAAACTGTTTTTT